The present T cell receptor beta chain was sequenced within a study of blood T cell repertoires in COVID-19. In the study overall: Collection of acute and convalescent COVID-19 samples took place in the United States, Italy and Spain.

Sequenced by immunoSEQ multiplex PCR; TCRdb stores in-frame clones only, minus some. The data hold about 200,000 clones, with approximately 83% observed a single time. The CDR3 consists of 11 residues. Between the trimmed V and J ends, which lost 4 bases and 3 bases, there was a span of 6 bases. Germline CDR1 DFQATT, CDR2 SNEGSKA (reference sequence). As to this clone: The sample has other DNA sequences that encode this CDR3 too.

The clonotype comes from a man aged 60 to 69 with acute or convalescent COVID-19. This chain links TRBV20-1 with TRBJ1-2; D is undetermined. Sequenced input: peripheral blood. DNA of the CDR3: TGCAGTGCTACCGGGGACTATGGCTACACCTTC. Translation: CSATGDYGYTF.